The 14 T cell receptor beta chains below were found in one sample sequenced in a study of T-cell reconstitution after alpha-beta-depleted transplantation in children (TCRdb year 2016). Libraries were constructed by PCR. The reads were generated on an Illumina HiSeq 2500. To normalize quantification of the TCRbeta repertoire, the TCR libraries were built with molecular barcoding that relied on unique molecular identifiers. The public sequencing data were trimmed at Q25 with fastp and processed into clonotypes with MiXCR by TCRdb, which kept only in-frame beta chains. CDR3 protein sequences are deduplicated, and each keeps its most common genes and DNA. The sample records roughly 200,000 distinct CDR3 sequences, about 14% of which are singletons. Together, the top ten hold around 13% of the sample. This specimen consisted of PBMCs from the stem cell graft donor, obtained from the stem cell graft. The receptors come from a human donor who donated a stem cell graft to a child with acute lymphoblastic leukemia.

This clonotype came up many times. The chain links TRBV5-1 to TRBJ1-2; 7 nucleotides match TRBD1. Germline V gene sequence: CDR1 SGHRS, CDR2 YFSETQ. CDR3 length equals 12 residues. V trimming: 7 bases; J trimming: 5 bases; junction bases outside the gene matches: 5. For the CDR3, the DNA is TGCGCCAGCGGAATACAGGGGTATGGCTACACCTTC. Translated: CASGIQGYGYTF.

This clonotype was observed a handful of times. As DNA, the CDR3 is TGCAGTGCTAGAGATCGTTGGGCAGCAACTAATGAAAAACTGTTTTTT. It encodes CSARDRWAATNEKLFF. The rearrangement joins TRBV20-1 to TRBJ1-4; D gene ambiguous. The CDR3 runs to 16 residues. Germline loops: CDR1 DFQATT, CDR2 SNEGSKA (reference sequence). The V end lost 0 bases, the J end lost 0 bases, and 11 bases lay between the germline ends.

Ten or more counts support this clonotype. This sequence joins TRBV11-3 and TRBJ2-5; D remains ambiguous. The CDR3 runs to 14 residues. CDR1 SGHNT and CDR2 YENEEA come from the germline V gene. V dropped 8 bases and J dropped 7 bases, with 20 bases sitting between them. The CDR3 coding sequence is TGTGCCAGCGCTGTCGGTGCGACCCCAGGGACCCAGTACTTC. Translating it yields CASAVGATPGTQYF.

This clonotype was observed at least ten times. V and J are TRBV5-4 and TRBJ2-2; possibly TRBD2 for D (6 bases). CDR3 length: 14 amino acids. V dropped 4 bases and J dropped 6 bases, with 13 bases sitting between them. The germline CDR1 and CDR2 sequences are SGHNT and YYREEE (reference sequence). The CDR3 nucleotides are TGTGCCAGCAGCCCCCCGAGCGGGTCCGGGGAGCTGTTTTTT. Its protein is CASSPPSGSGELFF.

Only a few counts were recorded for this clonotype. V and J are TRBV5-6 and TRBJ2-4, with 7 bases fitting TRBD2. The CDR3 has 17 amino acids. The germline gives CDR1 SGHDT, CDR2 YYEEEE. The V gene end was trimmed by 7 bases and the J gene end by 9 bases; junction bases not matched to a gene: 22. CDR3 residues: CASENREGRGAGSIQYF. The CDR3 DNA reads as TGTGCCAGCGAGAATCGAGAGGGGAGGGGTGCGGGGAGCATTCAGTACTTC.

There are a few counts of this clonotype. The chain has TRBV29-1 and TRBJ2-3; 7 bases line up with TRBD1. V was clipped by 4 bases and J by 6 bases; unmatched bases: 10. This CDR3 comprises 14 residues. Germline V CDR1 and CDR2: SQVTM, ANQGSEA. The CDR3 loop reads CSVVMTGPRDTQYF. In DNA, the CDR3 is TGCAGCGTTGTAATGACAGGGCCCCGGGATACGCAGTATTTT.

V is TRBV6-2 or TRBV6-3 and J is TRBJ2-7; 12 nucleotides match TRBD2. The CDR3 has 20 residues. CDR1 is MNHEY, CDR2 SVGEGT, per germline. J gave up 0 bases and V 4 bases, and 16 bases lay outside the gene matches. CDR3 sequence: CASSFRVQGGLAGVSYEQYF. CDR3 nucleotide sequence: TGTGCCAGCAGTTTTCGAGTTCAGGGGGGACTAGCGGGCGTCTCCTACGAGCAGTACTTC.

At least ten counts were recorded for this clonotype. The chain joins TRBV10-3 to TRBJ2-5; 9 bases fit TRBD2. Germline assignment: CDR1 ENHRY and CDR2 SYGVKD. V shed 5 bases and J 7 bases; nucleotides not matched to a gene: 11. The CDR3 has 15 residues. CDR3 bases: TGTGCCATCAGTCCCATAGCGGGAGTGCAGGGGACCCAGTACTTC. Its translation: CAISPIAGVQGTQYF.

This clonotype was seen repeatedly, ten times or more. CDR3 sequence reads: CASSFPSGAETQYF. CDR3 nucleotides: TGTGCCAGCAGCTTCCCTAGCGGGGCAGAGACCCAGTACTTC. This chain joins TRBV7-2 and TRBJ2-5; 9 bases match TRBD2. This CDR3 spans 14 amino acids. The V gene end was trimmed by 3 bases and the J gene end by 4 bases; junction bases not matched to a gene: 3. CDR1 SGHTA and CDR2 FQGNSA come from the germline V gene.

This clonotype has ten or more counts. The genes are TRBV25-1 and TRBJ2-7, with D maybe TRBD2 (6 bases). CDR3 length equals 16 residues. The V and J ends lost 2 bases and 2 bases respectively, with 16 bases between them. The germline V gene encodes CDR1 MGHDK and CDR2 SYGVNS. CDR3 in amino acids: CASSENRRGGTYEQYF. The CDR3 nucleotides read TGTGCCAGCAGTGAAAATCGCCGGGGAGGAACCTACGAGCAGTACTTC.

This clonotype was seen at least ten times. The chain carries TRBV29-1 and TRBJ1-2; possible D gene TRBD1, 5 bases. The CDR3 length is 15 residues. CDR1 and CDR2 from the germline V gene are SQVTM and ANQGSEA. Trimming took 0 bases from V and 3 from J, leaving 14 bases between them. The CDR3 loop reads CSVEDRGLNHYGYTF. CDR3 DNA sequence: TGCAGCGTTGAAGACCGGGGCCTAAATCACTATGGCTACACCTTC.

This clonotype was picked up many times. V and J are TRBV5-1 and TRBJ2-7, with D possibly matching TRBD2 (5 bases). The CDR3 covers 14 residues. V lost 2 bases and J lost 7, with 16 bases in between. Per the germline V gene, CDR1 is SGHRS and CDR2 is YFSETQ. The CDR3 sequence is CASSFGSVRGEQYF. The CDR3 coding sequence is TGCGCCAGCAGCTTCGGATCCGTCCGCGGGGAGCAGTACTTC.

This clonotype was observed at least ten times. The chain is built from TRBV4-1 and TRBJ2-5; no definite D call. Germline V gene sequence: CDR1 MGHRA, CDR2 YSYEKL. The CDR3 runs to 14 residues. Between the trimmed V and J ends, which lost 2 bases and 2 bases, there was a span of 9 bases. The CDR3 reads CASSQFRPQETQYF. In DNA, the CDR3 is TGCGCCAGCAGCCAATTTAGACCGCAAGAGACCCAGTACTTC.

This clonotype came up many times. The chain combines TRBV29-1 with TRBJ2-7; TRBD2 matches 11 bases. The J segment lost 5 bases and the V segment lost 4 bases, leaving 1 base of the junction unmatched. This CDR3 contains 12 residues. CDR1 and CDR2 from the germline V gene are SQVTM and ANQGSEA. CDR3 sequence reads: CSVGLAGNEQYF. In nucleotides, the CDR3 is TGCAGCGTTGGACTAGCGGGAAACGAGCAGTACTTC.